This T cell receptor beta chain came from a study of regulatory T cells in long-lasting Graves disease. Study results and caveats: Persistent cases of Graves' showed reduced TCR diversity relative to newly diagnosed patients.

In the case of this clonotype: As yet, its antigen is unknown.

This CDR3 contains 14 residues. CDR1 is LGHDT, CDR2 YNNKEL, per germline (reference sequence). V shed 1 base and J 12 bases; nucleotides not matched to a gene: 8. Regarding time point: newly diagnosed GD, antithyroid drugs for less than 3 months. The TCR library was made from RNA that had been extracted from PBMCs in TRIzol. HTBI primers from iRepertoire and Arm-PCR of CDR3 regions yielded the TCR beta libraries. MiXCR was run by TCRdb on the multiplex PCR reads, yielding one entry per CDR3 protein. Seen here are 550,000 to 600,000 distinct CDR3 sequences, about 16% observed once, and the top ten hold about 12%. Separately, the same data were catalogued under a study of T cells in Graves' hyperthyroidism and ophthalmopathy.

The material was peripheral blood mononuclear cells (PBMCs), obtained at new diagnosis, from a patient treated with antithyroid drugs. The receptor was isolated from a man aged 18 to 29 with Graves disease. This chain joins TRBV3-1 and TRBJ2-1; 8 bases fit TRBD2. The CDR3 here is CASSQGGGRSGQFF. CDR3 in DNA: TGTGCCAGCAGCCAAGGTGGCGGGAGGTCCGGGCAGTTCTTC.